Listed here are 24 T cell receptor beta chains from one sample, sequenced in a study of T cells in Graves' hyperthyroidism and ophthalmopathy. RNA transcripts yielded amplified TCR beta CDR3 regions. The HTBI set primed first-round TCR CDR3 RT-PCR. TCRdb used MiXCR to reprocess the multiplex PCR reads, holding one entry per CDR3 protein. The sample consists of around 600,000 distinct CDR3 sequences, 15% to 19% of them appearing once. Sequencing used blood. The source of these receptors is a woman in her twenties or thirties with Graves' hyperthyroidism.

This chain joins TRBV6-5 and TRBJ2-5, with 8 nucleotides matching TRBD2. Germline CDR1 MNHEY, CDR2 SVGAGI. The V and J ends lost 3 bases and 7 bases, in that order; junction bases with no gene match: 13. The CDR3 totals 16 residues. Here the CDR3 DNA reads TGTGCCAGCAGTTATACGAACCCGGGACTAGTCGGGACCCAGTACTTC. This translates into CASSYTNPGLVGTQYF.

The table lists this clonotype with many counts. The J gene is TRBJ2-7, the V gene TRBV10-3; 8 positions agree with TRBD2. In germline, CDR1 is ENHRY, CDR2 SYGVKD. There are 15 residues in the CDR3. V lost 3 bases and J lost 1; bases outside the gene matches: 5. CDR3: CAISDIAGKSYEQYF. The CDR3, as DNA: TGTGCCATCAGTGATATAGCGGGGAAGTCCTACGAGCAGTACTTC.

This clonotype was observed many times. The gene calls are TRBV29-1 and TRBJ2-3, with D unresolved. The CDR3 is 13 amino acids. Germline V gene sequence: CDR1 SQVTM, CDR2 ANQGSEA. V was pared by 6 bases and J by 2 bases, with 12 bases between. The CDR3 reads CSVAYTATDTQYF. DNA for the CDR3: TGCAGCGTCGCCTACACCGCCACAGATACGCAGTATTTT.

The chain uses TRBV29-1 and TRBJ2-3, with 7 positions matching TRBD2. With V trimmed by 4 bases and J by 2 bases, 6 bases remained unmatched. The CDR3 length is 14 residues. From germline, CDR1 is SQVTM and CDR2 ANQGSEA. The CDR3 is CSVGASGYTDTQYF. The CDR3, as DNA: TGCAGCGTTGGGGCTAGCGGATACACAGATACGCAGTATTTT.

The CDR3 DNA sequence: TGTGCCAGCAGCTTAGATCCTAGAACCTCTGGGGCCAACGTCCTGACTTTC. Translating it yields CASSLDPRTSGANVLTF. This chain uses TRBV7-6 with TRBJ2-6; no clear D gene. V lost 1 base and J 0 bases, leaving 10 bases between the germline ends. This CDR3 spans 17 amino acids. Germline V gene sequence: CDR1 SGHVS, CDR2 FNYEAQ.

This clonotype came up a few times. This sequence joins TRBV15 and TRBJ2-5, with no clear D. CDR3 length equals 13 residues. Germline V gene data show CDR1 as LNHNV and CDR2 as YYDKDF (reference sequence). The V end lost 0 bases, the J end lost 4 bases, and 6 bases lay between the germline ends. The CDR3 region is CATSRDNGETQYF. The DNA for the CDR3 is TGTGCCACCAGCAGAGATAACGGAGAGACCCAGTACTTC. Combining the CDR3 with reference TRBV15 and TRBJ2-5 gives the whole variable domain DAMVIQNPRYQVTQFGKPVTLSCSQTLNHNVMYWYQQKSSQAPKLLFHYYDKDFNNEADTPDNFQSRRPNTSFCFLDIRSPGLGDTAMYLCATSRDNGETQYFGPGTRLLVL.

This clonotype has at least ten counts. The rearrangement joins TRBV28 to TRBJ1-5; no reliable D call. CDR3 size: 16 residues. CDR1 MDHEN and CDR2 SYDVKM come from the germline V gene. Trimming took 6 bases from V and 3 from J, leaving 18 bases between them. The CDR3 sequence: CASRYGSREDNQPQHF. The DNA of the CDR3 is TGTGCCAGCAGGTACGGTTCGAGGGAAGACAATCAGCCCCAGCATTTT.

The chain links TRBV25-1 to TRBJ2-7; D might be TRBD1 (6 bases). This CDR3 has 15 amino acids. V shed 2 bases and J shed 5 bases, with 16 bases lying between them. Germline V gives CDR1 MGHDK, CDR2 SYGVNS. This CDR3 reads CASSELQGRFHEQYF. The DNA for the CDR3 is TGTGCCAGCAGTGAACTACAGGGTCGCTTCCACGAGCAGTACTTC.

This clonotype was counted many times. This rearrangement joins TRBV7-9 to TRBJ2-1, with 13 positions matching TRBD2. The ends lost 0 bases at V and 8 bases at J; junction bases unmatched: 10. The CDR3 runs to 18 residues. Germline CDR1 reads SEHNR; CDR2 reads FQNEAQ (reference sequence). For the CDR3, the DNA is TGTGCCAGCAGCTTAGCAGGGACTAGCGGGAAGAGGGGCCATGAGCAGTTCTTC. This codes for CASSLAGTSGKRGHEQFF.

To note about this clonotype: A much larger clone differs from this one at a single base, so this may be a read error. The chain couples TRBV2 to TRBJ1-6; TRBD1 agrees at 9 bases. The germline gives CDR1 SNHLY, CDR2 FYNNEI. This CDR3 spans 16 amino acids. CDR3 protein: CASSPETGGNNSPLRF. The CDR3 bases are TGTGCCAGCAGTCCAGAGACAGGGGGTAATAATTCACCCCTCCGCTTT.

V usage is TRBV27 and J usage is TRBJ2-7, with 7 bases matching TRBD2. Looked up from germline, CDR1 is MNHEY and CDR2 is SMNVEV (reference sequence). The CDR3 sequence is 15 residues long. The ends lost 5 bases at V and 4 bases at J; junction bases unmatched: 11. The CDR3 nucleotides read TGTGCCAGCAGTAAACGCCTGGGGGGGGGGTACGAGCAGTACTTC. It translates to CASSKRLGGGYEQYF.

The table lists this clonotype with a few counts. The chain carries TRBV20-1 and TRBJ2-7; a weak D match, TRBD1 (5 bases). Germline CDR1 is DFQATT and CDR2 is SNEGSKA (reference sequence). This CDR3 contains 12 residues. Trimming stripped 4 bases from V and 6 bases from J, with 13 bases between. The CDR3 region has the DNA TGCAGTGCTATAAGGTCAGGGTCCGAGCAGTACTTC. Translated: CSAIRSGSEQYF.

This clonotype has at least ten counts. The germline gene is not matched at one end of the junction; a read error may be the cause. This chain links TRBV2 with TRBJ2-7; TRBD2 matches at 7 bases. The germline CDR1 and CDR2 sequences are SNHLY and FYNNEI. The CDR3 loop spans 14 amino acids. The DNA of the CDR3 is TGTGCCAGCACGGCGGGAGCGGGCTCCTTCGAGCAGTACTTC. The encoded protein is CASTAGAGSFEQYF.

In its sample, this clonotype was seen a few times. The chain employs TRBV6-1 and TRBJ1-3; the D is unclear. Per germline, CDR1 MNHNS and CDR2 SASEGT. The CDR3 length is 13 residues. The V end lost 6 bases, the J end lost 1 base, and 7 bases lay between the germline ends. The CDR3 reads CASSPVSGNTIYF. CDR3 coding DNA: TGTGCCAGCAGCCCAGTTTCTGGAAACACCATATATTTT.

This chain links TRBV27 with TRBJ1-5; no clear D. Germline CDR1 and CDR2: MNHEY and SMNVEV (reference sequence). V gave up 7 bases and J gave up 2 bases, with 15 bases separating them. The CDR3 contains 15 residues. The CDR3 sequence: CASMAGGRGNQPQHF. The CDR3 DNA follows: TGTGCCAGCATGGCGGGAGGTCGGGGCAATCAGCCCCAGCATTTT.

This clonotype was recorded many times. This chain connects TRBV28 to TRBJ1-1; TRBD1 might be the D (5 bases). In germline, CDR1 is MDHEN, CDR2 SYDVKM. Trimming cost V 1 base and J 6 bases, with 18 bases left between them. The CDR3 runs 16 residues. The CDR3 bases are TGTGCCAGCAGTTTATTGAGCAGGGTTTTCGCGTCTGAAGCTTTCTTT. Translation gives CASSLLSRVFASEAFF.

This clonotype was counted only a few times. V is TRBV24-1 and J is TRBJ2-5; D may be TRBD1 (5 bases). Between the trimmed V and J ends, which lost 3 bases and 1 base, there was a span of 11 bases. The CDR3 runs to 15 residues. Germline-derived CDR1 and CDR2 are KGHDR and SFDVKD. In nucleotides, the CDR3 is TGTGCCACCAGTGATCAGGGAATTTTCCAAGAGACCCAGTACTTC. Its protein is CATSDQGIFQETQYF.

This clonotype was detected only a few times. A much larger clone is a single base away; this may be a read error. The chain couples TRBV12-3 or TRBV12-4 to TRBJ2-7, with TRBD1 as a possible D gene (6 bases). The CDR3 length is 16 residues. As DNA, the CDR3 is TGTGTCAGCAGTCCAGAGACAGGCACCGTCTCCTACGAGCAGTACTTC. Protein sequence: CVSSPETGTVSYEQYF.

The CDR3 DNA reads as TGTGCCAGTAATCTGGACAGGGGCAATCAGCCCCAGCATTTT. It specifies CASNLDRGNQPQHF. The V and J genes are TRBV19 and TRBJ1-5; 8 nucleotides line up with TRBD1. The CDR3 is made up of 14 amino acids. CDR1 is LNHDA, CDR2 SQIVND, per germline (reference sequence). The junction had 4 bases not matched to a gene; V was cut back by 7 bases and J by 2 bases.

This clonotype showed up just a few times. The chain combines TRBV5-1 with TRBJ1-3; TRBD1 might be the D (5 bases). Germline V gene lookup returns CDR1 SGHRS and CDR2 YFSETQ. This CDR3 is built from 15 residues. The V gene lost 4 bases and the J gene lost 4 bases, with 15 bases spanning the gap. The CDR3 loop is CASSSGAGAGNTIYF. In nucleotides, the CDR3 is TGCGCCAGCAGCAGTGGGGCAGGAGCGGGAAACACCATATATTTT.

The chain carries TRBV6-5 and TRBJ2-3, with 8 bases aligning to TRBD2. The germline V gene encodes CDR1 MNHEY and CDR2 SVGAGI. The ends lost 4 bases at V and 2 bases at J; junction bases unmatched: 5. This CDR3 contains 15 residues. The CDR3 nucleotides are TGTGCCAGCAGTTCTGTAGCGGGAAACACAGATACGCAGTATTTT. It translates to CASSSVAGNTDTQYF.

This clonotype was counted ten times or more. V usage is TRBV20-1 and J usage is TRBJ2-5, with D maybe TRBD1 (8 bases). Germline CDR1 and CDR2: DFQATT and SNEGSKA (reference sequence). The V end was cut by 5 bases, the J end by 4 bases, with 14 bases between. The CDR3 is 13 amino acids. The CDR3 loop reads CSARTGGVETQYF. Written as DNA, the CDR3 is TGCAGTGCTCGAACAGGGGGGGTAGAGACCCAGTACTTC.

This clonotype was seen repeatedly, ten times or more. V usage is TRBV30 and J usage is TRBJ2-3; the match to TRBD2 covers 8 bases. J was trimmed by 2 bases and V by 5 bases; bases with no gene match: 6. The CDR3 runs 14 residues. Germline V gene lookup returns CDR1 GTSNPN and CDR2 SVGIG (reference sequence). DNA for the CDR3: TGTGCCTGGGTAGCGGGAACATACACAGATACGCAGTATTTT. Amino acids: CAWVAGTYTDTQYF.

This clonotype was seen at least ten times. The chain links TRBV3-2 to TRBJ2-5. TRBV3-2 is a known pseudogene. The CDR3 has 15 amino acids. DNA for the CDR3: TGTGCCAGCAGCGAGTGTCGCAGGAGACAAGAGACCCAGTACTTC. It yields the protein CASSECRRRQETQYF.